The source of this T cell receptor (beta chain) is a study of blood T cell repertoires in COVID-19. At the level of the study: Some COVID-19 samples were acute and others convalescent; all came from the United States, Italy and Spain. PBMCs, B-cell-depleted T cells, or T cells provided the cDNA or gDNA that made up the material.

The CDR3 has 14 amino acids. The germline gives CDR1 MNHEY, CDR2 SMNVEV (reference sequence). Trimming removed 6 bases at V and 1 base at J, with 7 bases between. In the source study's methods: Reference gene primer amplification in the assay estimated nucleated cell counts. Sequencing used immunoSEQ multiplex PCR; TCRdb keeps in-frame clones, though not all of them. For V, J and clone size, that table is used; D and trimming come from the DNA. The sample includes roughly 110,000 clones, 88% of them seen just once. The chain recombines TRBV27 with TRBJ1-6, with D possibly matching TRBD1 (6 bases). The source of this sequence is a man aged 45-65 years with active or convalescent COVID-19. The specimen was peripheral blood. The DNA of the CDR3 is TGTGCCAGCAGCAGGGGTTCCTATAATTCACCCCTCCACTTT. Translation: CASSRGSYNSPLHF.